The entry that follows covers one TCR beta chain sequence. This record comes from a study of blood T cell repertoires in COVID-19. About the research overall: There were acute and convalescent COVID-19 samples, and they came from the United States, Italy and Spain. Nucleic acid was either cDNA or gDNA, and it came from T cells, B-cell-depleted T cells, or PBMCs.

Sequencing was performed with immunoSEQ multiplex PCR; in TCRdb, only in-frame clones are kept and a portion is missing. The repertoire holds about 70,000 clones, approximately 86% seen once, with roughly 12% in the top ten. Germline CDR1 MDHEN, CDR2 SYDVKM. This CDR3 contains 15 residues. The V and J ends lost 5 bases and 5 bases respectively, with 19 bases between them. Sample: peripheral blood. The source of this sequence is a human donor in a cohort sampled during active COVID-19. The rearrangement joins TRBV28 to TRBJ2-7; D possibly corresponds to TRBD1 (6 bases). The CDR3 DNA reads TGTGCCAGCAGTGGGGTGTGGCAGGGGAAAAACGAGCAGTACTTC. Translation: CASSGVWQGKNEQYF.